The 2 T cell receptor beta chains reported below all come from one sample, sequenced in a study of cytotoxic CD8 clonotypes in ibrutinib-treated CLL. Repertoires were generated with immunoSEQ multiplex PCR, while TCRdb's copy carries only in-frame clones and drops some. This table has about 270,000 clones, about 72% appearing once. The sequenced sample was PBMCs, obtained at disease progression, from a patient treated with ibrutinib. The receptors were gathered from a human donor with chronic lymphocytic leukemia.

The chain uses TRBV5-1 and TRBJ2-5; 9 nucleotides align to TRBD2. Germline CDR1 reads SGHRS; CDR2 reads YFSETQ. The CDR3 loop spans 18 amino acids. The ends lost 0 bases at V and 1 base at J; junction bases unmatched: 10. CDR3 sequence reads: CASSLGPSGATFQETQYF. CDR3 DNA: TGCGCCAGCAGCTTGGGGCCTAGCGGGGCCACATTCCAAGAGACCCAGTACTTC.

The chain links TRBV5-1 to TRBJ2-5; D not resolved. V gave up 7 bases and J gave up 5 bases, with 12 bases separating them. The CDR3 is 12 amino acids. Looked up from germline, CDR1 is SGHRS and CDR2 is YFSETQ. The DNA for the CDR3 is TGCGCCAGCCTTGGATTAGGCGAGACCCAGTACTTC. This encodes CASLGLGETQYF.